This T cell receptor beta chain was recovered during a study of blood T cell repertoires in COVID-19. How the authors handled the data: Estimated nucleated cell counts came from reference gene primer amplification. Clones were read by immunoSEQ multiplex PCR, and TCRdb kept only the in-frame ones, dropping some. The V and J calls and clone size are taken from that table; D and trimming were inferred from the DNA. The sample yields hundreds of thousands of clones, 80% to 90% seen once. Germline CDR1 and CDR2: SGDLS and YYNGEE. The germline V and J ends were trimmed by 0 bases and 4 bases, with 13 bases remaining between them. CDR3 length: 15 amino acids.

This chain uses TRBV9 with TRBJ1-2; D is unresolved. The clonotype was recovered from a man aged 35 to 55 with acute or convalescent COVID-19. Sequenced material: peripheral blood. In nucleotides, the CDR3 is TGTGCCAGCAGCGTAGGTTTGGGCTCCACCTATGGCTACACCTTC. It encodes CASSVGLGSTYGYTF.